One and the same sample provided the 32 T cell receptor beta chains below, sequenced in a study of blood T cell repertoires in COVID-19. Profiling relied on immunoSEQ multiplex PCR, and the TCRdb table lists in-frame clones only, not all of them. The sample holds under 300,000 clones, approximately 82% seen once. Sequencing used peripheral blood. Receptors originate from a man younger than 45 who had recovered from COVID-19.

CDR3 coding DNA: TGTGCCAGCTCACCGGCTCACCTAGATCAGCCCCAGCATTTT. Residues: CASSPAHLDQPQHF. The genes are TRBV18 and TRBJ1-5; no reliable D call. The CDR3 totals 14 residues. V was clipped by 3 bases and J by 5 bases, with 11 bases between them. Germline V gene lookup returns CDR1 KGHSH and CDR2 LQKENI.

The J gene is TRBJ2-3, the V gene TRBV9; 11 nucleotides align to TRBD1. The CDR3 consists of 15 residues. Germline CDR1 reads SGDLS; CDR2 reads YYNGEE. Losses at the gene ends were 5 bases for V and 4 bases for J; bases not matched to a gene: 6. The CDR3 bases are TGTGCCAGCAGTAGAGGGGACAGGGGGGCAGATACGCAGTATTTT. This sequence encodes CASSRGDRGADTQYF.

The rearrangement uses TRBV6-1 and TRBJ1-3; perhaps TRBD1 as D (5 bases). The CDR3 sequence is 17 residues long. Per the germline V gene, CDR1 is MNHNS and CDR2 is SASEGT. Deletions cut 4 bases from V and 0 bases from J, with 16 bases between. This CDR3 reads CASSVGTGSGSGNTIYF. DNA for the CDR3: TGTGCCAGCAGTGTTGGGACTGGGAGCGGCTCTGGAAACACCATATATTTT.

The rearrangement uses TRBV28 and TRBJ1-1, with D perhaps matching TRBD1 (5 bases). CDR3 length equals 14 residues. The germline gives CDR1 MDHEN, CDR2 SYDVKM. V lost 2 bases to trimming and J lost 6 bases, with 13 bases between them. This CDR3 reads CASSLGGALAEAFF. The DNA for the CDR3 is TGTGCCAGCAGTTTAGGAGGGGCCTTGGCTGAAGCTTTCTTT.

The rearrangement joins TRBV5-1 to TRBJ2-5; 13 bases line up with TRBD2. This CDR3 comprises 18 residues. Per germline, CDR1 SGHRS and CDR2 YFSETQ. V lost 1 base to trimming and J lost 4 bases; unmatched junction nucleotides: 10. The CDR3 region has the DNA TGCGCCAGCAGCTTGTTCACTAGCGGGGGGGCCCTCGGAGAGACCCAGTACTTC. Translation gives CASSLFTSGGALGETQYF.

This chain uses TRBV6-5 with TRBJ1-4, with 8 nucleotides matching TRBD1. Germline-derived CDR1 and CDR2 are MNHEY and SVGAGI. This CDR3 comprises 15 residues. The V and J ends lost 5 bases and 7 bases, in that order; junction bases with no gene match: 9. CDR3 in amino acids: CASSRGTGEVEKLFF. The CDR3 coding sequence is TGTGCCAGCAGTCGTGGGACAGGCGAAGTTGAAAAACTGTTTTTT.

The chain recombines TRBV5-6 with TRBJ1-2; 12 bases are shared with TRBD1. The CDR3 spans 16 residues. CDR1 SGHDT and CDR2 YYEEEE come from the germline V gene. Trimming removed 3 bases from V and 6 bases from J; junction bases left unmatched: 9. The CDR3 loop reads CASSWGQGANKDGYTF. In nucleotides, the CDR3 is TGTGCCAGCAGCTGGGGACAGGGGGCTAATAAGGATGGCTACACCTTC.

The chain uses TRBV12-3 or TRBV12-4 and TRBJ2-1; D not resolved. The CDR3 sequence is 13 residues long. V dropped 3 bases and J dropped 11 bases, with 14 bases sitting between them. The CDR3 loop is CASSFEPAEKQFF. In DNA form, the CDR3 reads TGTGCCAGCAGTTTCGAGCCGGCGGAAAAGCAGTTCTTC.

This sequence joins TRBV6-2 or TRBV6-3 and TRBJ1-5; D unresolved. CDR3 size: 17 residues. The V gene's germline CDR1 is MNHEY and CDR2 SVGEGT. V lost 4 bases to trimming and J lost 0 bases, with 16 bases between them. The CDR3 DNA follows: TGTGCCAGCAGTTCTCCCTTCGGACTGATTAGCAATCAGCCCCAGCATTTT. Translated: CASSSPFGLISNQPQHF.

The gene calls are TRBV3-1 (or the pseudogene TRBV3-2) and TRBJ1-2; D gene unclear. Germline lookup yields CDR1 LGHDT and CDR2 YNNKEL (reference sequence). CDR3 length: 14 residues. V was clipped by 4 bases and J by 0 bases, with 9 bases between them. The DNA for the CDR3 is TGTGCCAGCAGCCTTGGCGGATCTAACTATGGCTACACCTTC. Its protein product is CASSLGGSNYGYTF.

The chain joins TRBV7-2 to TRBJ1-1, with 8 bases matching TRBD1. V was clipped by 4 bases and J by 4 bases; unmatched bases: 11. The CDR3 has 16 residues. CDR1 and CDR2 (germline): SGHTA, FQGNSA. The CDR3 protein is CASSSGLTGGGTEAFF. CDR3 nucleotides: TGTGCCAGCAGCTCCGGCCTCACAGGGGGGGGCACTGAAGCTTTCTTT.

The DNA of the CDR3 is TGTGCCAGTAGTATAGCGGCGTCCTCCACAGGGACCCAGTACTTC. Amino acids: CASSIAASSTGTQYF. The rearrangement links TRBV19 to TRBJ2-5; D is possibly TRBD1 (5 bases). The length of the CDR3 is 15 residues. Trimming removed 1 base at V and 7 bases at J, with 16 bases between. Germline lookup yields CDR1 LNHDA and CDR2 SQIVND (reference sequence).

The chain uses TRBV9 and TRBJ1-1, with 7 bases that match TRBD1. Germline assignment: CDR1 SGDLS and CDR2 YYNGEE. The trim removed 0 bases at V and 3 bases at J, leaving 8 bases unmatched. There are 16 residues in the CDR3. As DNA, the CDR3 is TGTGCCAGCAGCGTAGACGCCCGGGACAGTTACACTGAAGCTTTCTTT. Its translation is CASSVDARDSYTEAFF.

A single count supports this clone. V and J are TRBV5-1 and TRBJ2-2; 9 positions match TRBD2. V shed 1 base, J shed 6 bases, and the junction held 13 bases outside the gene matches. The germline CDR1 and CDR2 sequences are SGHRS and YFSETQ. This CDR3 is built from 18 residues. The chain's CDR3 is CASSLTETRGGASGELFF. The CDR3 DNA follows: TGCGCCAGCAGCTTGACTGAGACTCGCGGGGGGGCGTCCGGGGAGCTGTTTTTT.

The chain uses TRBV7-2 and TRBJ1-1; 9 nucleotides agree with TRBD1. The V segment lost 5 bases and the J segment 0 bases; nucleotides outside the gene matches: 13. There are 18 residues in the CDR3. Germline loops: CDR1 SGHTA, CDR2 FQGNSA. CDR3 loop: CASSLDKTGGSLNTEAFF. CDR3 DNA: TGTGCCAGCAGCCTAGATAAAACAGGGGGCAGTTTGAACACTGAAGCTTTCTTT.

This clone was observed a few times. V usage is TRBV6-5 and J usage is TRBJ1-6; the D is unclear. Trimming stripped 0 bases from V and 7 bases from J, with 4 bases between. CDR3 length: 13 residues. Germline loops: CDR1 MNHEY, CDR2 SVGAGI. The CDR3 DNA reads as TGTGCCAGCAGTTACTCCAGGAATTCACCCCTCCACTTT. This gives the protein CASSYSRNSPLHF.

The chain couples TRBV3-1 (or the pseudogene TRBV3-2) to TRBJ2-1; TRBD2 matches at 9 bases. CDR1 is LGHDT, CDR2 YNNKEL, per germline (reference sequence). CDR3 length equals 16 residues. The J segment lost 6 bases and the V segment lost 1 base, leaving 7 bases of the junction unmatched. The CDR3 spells CASSQGMRGGGNEQFF. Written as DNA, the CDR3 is TGTGCCAGCAGCCAAGGAATGCGGGGGGGCGGCAATGAGCAGTTCTTC.

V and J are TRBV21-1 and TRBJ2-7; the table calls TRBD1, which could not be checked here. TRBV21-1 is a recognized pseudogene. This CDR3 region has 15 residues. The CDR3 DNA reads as TGTGCCAGCAGCATTGCGAGGGGGTTTGACTACGAGCAGTACGTC. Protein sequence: CASSIARGFDYEQYV.

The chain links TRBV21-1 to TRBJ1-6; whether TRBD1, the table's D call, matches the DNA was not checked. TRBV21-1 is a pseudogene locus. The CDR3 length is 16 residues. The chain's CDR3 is CASTLRDRERSSPLHF. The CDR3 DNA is TGTGCCAGCACCTTAAGGGACAGGGAACGAAGTTCACCCCTCCACTTT.

The CDR3 is CASSKAAQGARSEQYF. The CDR3 DNA sequence: TGTGCCAGCAGCAAAGCCGCACAGGGGGCGCGGAGCGAGCAGTACTTC. The chain couples TRBV21-1 to TRBJ2-7; the D call TRBD1 from the table was never checked on the DNA. TRBV21-1 is classified as a pseudogene. The CDR3 contains 16 residues.

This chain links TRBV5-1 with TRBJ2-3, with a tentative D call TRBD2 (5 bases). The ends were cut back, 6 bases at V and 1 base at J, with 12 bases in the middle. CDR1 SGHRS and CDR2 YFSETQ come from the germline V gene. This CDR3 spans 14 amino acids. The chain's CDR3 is CASNEGMGTDTQYF. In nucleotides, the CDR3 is TGCGCCAGCAATGAGGGTATGGGCACAGATACGCAGTATTTT.

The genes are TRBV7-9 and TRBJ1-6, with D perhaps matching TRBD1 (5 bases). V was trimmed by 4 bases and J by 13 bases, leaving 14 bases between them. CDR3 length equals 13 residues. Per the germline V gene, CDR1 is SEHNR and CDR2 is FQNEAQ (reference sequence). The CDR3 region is CASSSPTVFPLHF. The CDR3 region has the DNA TGTGCCAGCAGCTCACCGACAGTATTTCCCCTCCACTTT.

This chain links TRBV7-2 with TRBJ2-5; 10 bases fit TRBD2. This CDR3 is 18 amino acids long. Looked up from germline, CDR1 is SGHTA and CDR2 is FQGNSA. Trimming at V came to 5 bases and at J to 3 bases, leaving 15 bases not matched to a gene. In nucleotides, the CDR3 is TGTGCCAGCAGCCGCCCGATGGCAGCGGGGGGGTTAGAAGAGACCCAGTACTTC. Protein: CASSRPMAAGGLEETQYF.

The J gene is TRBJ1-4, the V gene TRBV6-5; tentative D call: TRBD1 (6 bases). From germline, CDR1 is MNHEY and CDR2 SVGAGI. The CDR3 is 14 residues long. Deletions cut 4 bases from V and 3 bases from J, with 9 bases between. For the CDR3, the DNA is TGTGCCAGCAGTTGGACAGAAGCTAATGAAAAACTGTTTTTT. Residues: CASSWTEANEKLFF.

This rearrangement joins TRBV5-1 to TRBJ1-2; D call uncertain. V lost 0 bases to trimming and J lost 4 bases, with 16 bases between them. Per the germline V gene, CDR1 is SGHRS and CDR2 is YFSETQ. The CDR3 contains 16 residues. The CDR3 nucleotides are TGCGCCAGCAGCTTGGCCGGGAGCAGTGCAGGCTATGGCTACACCTTC. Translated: CASSLAGSSAGYGYTF.

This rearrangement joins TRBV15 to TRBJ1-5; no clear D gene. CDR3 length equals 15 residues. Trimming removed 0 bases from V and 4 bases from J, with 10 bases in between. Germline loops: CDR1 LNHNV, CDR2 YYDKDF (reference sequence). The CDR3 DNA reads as TGTGCCACCAGCAGAGATATGGGAGGAAATCAGCCCCAGCATTTT. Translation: CATSRDMGGNQPQHF. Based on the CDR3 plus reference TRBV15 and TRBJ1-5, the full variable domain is DAMVIQNPRYQVTQFGKPVTLSCSQTLNHNVMYWYQQKSSQAPKLLFHYYDKDFNNEADTPDNFQSRRPNTSFCFLDIRSPGLGDTAMYLCATSRDMGGNQPQHFGDGTRLSIL.

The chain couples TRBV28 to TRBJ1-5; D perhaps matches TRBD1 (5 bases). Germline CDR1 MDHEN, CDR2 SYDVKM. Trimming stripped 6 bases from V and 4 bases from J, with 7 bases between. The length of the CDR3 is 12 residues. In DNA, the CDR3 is TGTGCCAGCAGATCAGGGAATCAGCCCCAGCATTTT. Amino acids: CASRSGNQPQHF.

The CDR3 DNA follows: TGTGCCAGCAGCTTAAACAGGAACACCGGGGAGCTGTTTTTT. This gives the protein CASSLNRNTGELFF. This chain joins TRBV7-3 and TRBJ2-2; D uncertain. Trimming stripped 1 base from V and 1 base from J, with 4 bases between. The germline CDR1 and CDR2 sequences are SGHTA and FQGTGA. This CDR3 has 14 residues.

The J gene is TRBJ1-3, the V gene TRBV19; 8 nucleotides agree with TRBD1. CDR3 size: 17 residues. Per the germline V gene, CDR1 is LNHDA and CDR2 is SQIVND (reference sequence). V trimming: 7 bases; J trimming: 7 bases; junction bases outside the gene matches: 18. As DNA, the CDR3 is TGTGCCAGTATCAACATGGAGCCCAGGGGGCTTTGGAACACCATATATTTT. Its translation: CASINMEPRGLWNTIYF.

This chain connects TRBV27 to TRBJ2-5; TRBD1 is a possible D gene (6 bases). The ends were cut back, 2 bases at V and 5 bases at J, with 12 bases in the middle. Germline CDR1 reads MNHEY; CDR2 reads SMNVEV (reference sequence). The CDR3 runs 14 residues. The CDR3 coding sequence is TGTGCCAGCAGTTTACGTCAGGGGTGGGAGACCCAGTACTTC. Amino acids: CASSLRQGWETQYF.

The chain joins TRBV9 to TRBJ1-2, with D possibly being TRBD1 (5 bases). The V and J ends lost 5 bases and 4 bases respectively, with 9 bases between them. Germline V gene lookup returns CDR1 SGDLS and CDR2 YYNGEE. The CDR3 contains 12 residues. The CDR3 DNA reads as TGTGCCAGCAGGACAGTCCCCTATGGCTACACCTTC. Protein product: CASRTVPYGYTF.

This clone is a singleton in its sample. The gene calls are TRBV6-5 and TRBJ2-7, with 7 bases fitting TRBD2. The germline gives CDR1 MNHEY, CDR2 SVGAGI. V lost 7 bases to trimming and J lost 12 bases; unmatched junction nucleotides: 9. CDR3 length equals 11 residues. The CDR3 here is CASTHGGRVYV. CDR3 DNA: TGTGCCAGCACCCACGGAGGGAGGGTGTACGTC.